Below, one T cell receptor beta chain is given with its context. Antigen: not known. Naive CD8 cells lacked CD45RO, underwent positive selection for CCR7 and left out terminally differentiated effector memory CD45RA+ cells. These data originate in a study of shared clonotypes between healthy human individuals. Study-wide findings and caveats: The naive CD4 repertoires of several donors were compared, and about 5% of clonotypes were shared.

Once extracted for a subset, genomic DNA was divided evenly among several immunoSEQ plates. The table came from immunoSEQ multiplex PCR; TCRdb's copy has only in-frame clones and leaves some out. The data hold 800,000 or so clones, with approximately 97% observed a single time. Sequenced material: naive CD8+ T cells sorted from blood. This TCR was sampled from a man aged 30 to 39 in good health.

CDR3 nucleotides: TGTGCCAGCAGCTTGGGGGGAGTCCCCACCTTC. Translating gives CASSLGGVPTF. The J gene is TRBJ1-2, the V gene TRBV13; D is perhaps TRBD1 (5 bases). V gave up 3 bases and J gave up 13 bases, with 12 bases separating them. CDR3 length: 11 amino acids. Looked up from germline, CDR1 is PRHDT and CDR2 is FYEKMQ (reference sequence).